The present T cell receptor beta chain was sequenced within a study of cytomegalovirus exposure and HLA in healthy donors (dated by TCRdb to 2015 to 2018). Notes on the research overall: In an earlier analysis of approximately 500 of the donors, less than 350 Gb of sequence data and some 100 million unique TCR beta sequences from 180 million or so T cells were reported. Every repertoire in the discovery cohort had been generated on one and the same sequencing platform. Class I and class II HLA loci were covered by the typing at four-digit resolution. High-throughput TCR immunosequencing, statistical association of individual TCRs with disease status, and machine learning were combined to predict cytomegalovirus infection status. Besides the first cohort of some 670 subjects, a separate validation cohort made up of over 95 different subjects was used. A handful of DR-DQ haplotypes were treated as single units for association and clustering because of strong linkage in the cohort. The study used immunosequencing to profile the T cell repertoires of approximately 690 subjects and linked those repertoires to cytomegalovirus serostatus. Donor age, sex, ethnicity and CMV serostatus were compiled alongside the repertoire data. The later analysis used no new phenotypic data to find candidate immune exposures, relying instead on TCR beta sequences and their occurrence across donors. Among a few hundred genotyped donors of the cohort, an average of roughly 240,000 unique TCR beta nucleotide sequences were sequenced per donor, roughly 20% of them non-productive. The study aimed to test whether signatures of past pathogen exposure could be identified by cataloging public T cell receptors. Typing coverage varied by locus: roughly 629-630 donors for A, B, C, DRB1 and DQB1; 522 for DQA1; some 610 for DPA1; 400 to 480 for DPB1. An early release that covered roughly 600 HLA-typed donors contained approximately 300 gigabases of sequencing data and about 93 million unique TCR sequences. Among the approximately 400 genotyped donors, under 90% belonged to the genetic ancestry cluster associated with self-reported Caucasian donors. An earlier analysis of several hundred of the donors used high-throughput TCR beta sequencing to judge whether each TCR beta V gene segment behaved as functional or pseudogenic. In a later analysis, previously published TCR beta repertoires from 550 to 750 donors were re-analyzed and high-resolution HLA genotyping was added so that TCR occurrence patterns could be studied. Genome-wide SNP genotypes for about 60% of the 666 donors were used in a later genetic analysis, which treated that subset as a discovery cohort.

Library method: the immunoSEQ multiplex PCR assay. For the multiplex PCR, a mixture combining 60 forward primers for TCR Vbeta segments and 13 reverse primers for TCR Jbeta segments was used. The CDR3 region of rearranged TCR beta genes was amplified from genomic DNA with a multiplex PCR assay. On the Illumina HiSeq System, the amplified TCR beta libraries were sequenced as 87-base-pair reads. Concerning the study's data processing: In a later analysis, some 80 million unique TCR beta chains were counted across the 500 to 850 repertoires, and around 10 million of these chains were shared by at least two donors. To remove PCR and sequencing errors, raw reads were error-corrected and collapsed into unique sequences using a nearest-neighbor algorithm that merged closely related sequences. CDR3 sequences were aligned to IMGT reference sequences to assign V, D and J gene segments. For a sequence to be retained, a match of at least six nucleotides to both a V gene segment and a J gene segment was required. A rearrangement was called productive if the CDR3 had no stop codons and remained in frame with V and J, and every other rearrangement was called non-productive. Following IMGT convention, CDR3 was defined as the stretch from the second conserved V-encoded cysteine up to the conserved J-encoded phenylalanine. In an earlier analysis of 500 to 650 of the donors, sequences lacking an unambiguous match to a single V gene segment were excluded. An earlier analysis of a few hundred of the donors classified V segments as functional when productive rearrangements were above 56.7% and as segregating when the standard deviation between donors was above 5%. A statistical classification framework was built to diagnose cytomegalovirus status from the catalog of TCR beta chain sequences. A later analysis assigned V and J genes by comparing TCR nucleotide sequences with IMGT/GENE-DB human TR gene sequences. A later analysis assigned CDR3 sequences and most-parsimonious VDJ recombination scenarios with the TCRdist pipeline. A later analysis defined each TCR beta chain by its CDR3 amino acid sequence plus V-gene family, and excluded reads lacking a unique V-gene family. In a later analysis, some 600 highly shared, low-generation-probability nucleotide sequences were removed to address suspected cross-contamination and a sequencing artifact. In a later analysis, a clonal expansion index was calculated for each public chain from normalized within-repertoire ranks of inferred template counts. In a later analysis, generation probabilities were computed with a VDJ recombination model fitted to out-of-frame rearrangements, and the resulting probabilities were checked against IGoR. Hypergeometric tests were used in a later analysis to score TCR-TCR, TCR-HLA and TCR-CMV co-occurrence, with a repertoire-size bias correction applied to the TCR pairs. In a later analysis, false discovery rates were estimated by permuting HLA or CMV assignments 20 times. In a later analysis, co-occurring TCRs were grouped using DBSCAN, and TCRdist sequence similarity was added for clustering within HLA-allele-positive subsets. Co-occurrence clustering excluded repertoires with fewer than 30,000 or more than 120,000 public chains, plus five with anomalous nucleotide sharing. Imported from immuneACCESS, the table was reduced by TCRdb to in-frame sequences with V and J called. These copies leave out some clones; in studies compared against another copy, an unresolved V gene accounts for under half, and the cause of the remainder is not known. The V and J calls and the clone size are those of that table, but D and trimming were determined from the DNA. The sample records under 200,000 clones, roughly 74% of which are singletons. The ten biggest clones cover 4% to 5.5% of the sample.

V ends up 5 bases short and J 0 bases short, with an unmatched junction base count of 7. Including the terminal cysteine and phenylalanine, the CDR3 comprises 15 residues. Of the read, only the CDR3 DNA is kept; its 45 bases are in frame from base 1. Based on the germline V gene, the CDR1 and CDR2 sequences are SGHAT and FQNNGV. Study-wide findings and limitations: Because counts were too low, roughly 16 rarely observed V segments, including chromosome 9 orphons, were excluded from the earlier analysis of 500 to 700 of the donors. Most TCR sequences were seen in very few donors, while some public TCRs were found in many individuals. Several of the top co-occurrence clusters appeared to be linked to parvovirus B19, influenza, CMV and Epstein-Barr virus, according to a later analysis. Sequencing depth was assumed to be roughly uniform across donors in the presence/absence analyses, though that assumption may not hold. According to a later analysis, TCR association rates differed among HLA loci, with DRB1 alleles showing the most associated TCRs and HLA-C alleles showing the fewest. An earlier analysis of approximately 530 of the donors showed that most TCR beta V segments appeared in productive rearrangements either about 90% or about 30% of the time, which broadly matched IMGT annotations. According to the authors, the approach could potentially be generalized to other disease states and immunological phenotypes. When HLA alleles, especially DR and DQ, strongly co-occurred, attributing TCR associations to individual alleles was difficult. A later genetic analysis reported fewer N-insertions in productive TCRs among donors in an Asian-associated ancestry cluster than the roughly 620-donor mean. Some IMGT-functional V segments, including TRBV6-2 and TRBV6-3, could not be distinguished by the 87-base-pair reads and were therefore excluded. A later genetic analysis associated a missense DCLRE1C variant with V-gene and J-gene trimming of TCR beta chains, and an independent cohort replicated the association. In a later analysis, about 16,000 TCR beta sequences were associated with specific HLA alleles at a false discovery rate of 0.05. A few of the identified cytomegalovirus-associated TCR beta chains were confirmed in vitro to be specific for cytomegalovirus antigens. In both the original and validation cohorts, the classifier was reported to diagnose cytomegalovirus status with high specificity and sensitivity. A further reported finding was that TCR beta sequences accurately predicted the HLA-A and HLA-B alleles for most subjects in the first cohort. A later analysis found that HLA-associated TCR beta chains were more clonally expanded and had lower generation probabilities than equally common non-associated chains. Correlated functional status among segregating V segments might be attributable to linkage disequilibrium, but an unknown experimental factor could not be ruled out. A group of highly shared sequence variants was considered likely to be a technical artifact of the sequencing pipeline. CMV serostatus was the only immune exposure information available for the cohort. Because HLA typing was missing for some donors at each locus, association tests included only the typed subset. The study gave a list of more than 150 TCR beta chains associated with cytomegalovirus. A later analysis found that most CMV-associated TCR beta chains appeared HLA-restricted, with HLA associations seemingly driven largely by CMV exposure. The cohort was sequenced for TCR beta chains only, and without alpha or paired-chain data the features that could be detected were limited.

The cohort comprised some 730 healthy bone marrow donors. At the time of sampling, all cohort members were nominally healthy, though unrecorded immune exposures were likely present. The donor tested CMV seronegative and was one of the 352 seronegative cohort members. A peripheral blood sample was collected from each donor, and TCR beta sequencing was performed on peripheral blood mononuclear cells. Genomic DNA was extracted from the blood cell samples with the Qiagen DNeasy Blood Extraction Kit. A remark on this clone: Its binding antigen is unknown. No per-base quality is available; no much larger clone lies one base away.

The clonotype comes from a male donor in good health and CMV-seronegative. This chain joins TRBV11-2 to TRBJ2-7, and TRBD2 aligns with 7 junction nucleotides. What was sequenced was PBMCs. The DNA reads as follows: TGTGCCAGCAGCGAGGGACTACCGAGCTCCTACGAGCAGTACTTC. It specifies CASSEGLPSSYEQYF.